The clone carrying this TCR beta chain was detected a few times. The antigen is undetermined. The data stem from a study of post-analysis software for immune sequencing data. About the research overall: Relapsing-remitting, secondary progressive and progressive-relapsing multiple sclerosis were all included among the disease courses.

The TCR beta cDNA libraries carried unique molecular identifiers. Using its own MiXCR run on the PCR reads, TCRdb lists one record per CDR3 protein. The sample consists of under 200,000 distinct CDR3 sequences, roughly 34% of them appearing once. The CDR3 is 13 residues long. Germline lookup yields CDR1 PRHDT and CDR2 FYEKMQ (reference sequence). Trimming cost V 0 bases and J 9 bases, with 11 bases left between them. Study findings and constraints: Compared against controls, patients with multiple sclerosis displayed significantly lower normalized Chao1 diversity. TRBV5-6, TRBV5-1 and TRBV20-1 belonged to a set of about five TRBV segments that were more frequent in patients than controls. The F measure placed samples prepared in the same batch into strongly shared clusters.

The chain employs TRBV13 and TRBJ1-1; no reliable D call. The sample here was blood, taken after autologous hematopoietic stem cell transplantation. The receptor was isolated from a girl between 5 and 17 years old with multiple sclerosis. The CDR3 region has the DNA TGTGCCAGCAGCTTAGGATGGGCAGGTCAAGCTTTCTTT. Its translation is CASSLGWAGQAFF. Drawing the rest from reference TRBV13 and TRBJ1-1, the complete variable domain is AAGVIQSPRHLIKEKRETATLKCYPIPRHDTVYWYQQGPGQDPQFLISFYEKMQSDKGSIPDRFSAQQFSDYHSELNMSSLELGDSALYFCASSLGWAGQAFFGQGTRLTVV.